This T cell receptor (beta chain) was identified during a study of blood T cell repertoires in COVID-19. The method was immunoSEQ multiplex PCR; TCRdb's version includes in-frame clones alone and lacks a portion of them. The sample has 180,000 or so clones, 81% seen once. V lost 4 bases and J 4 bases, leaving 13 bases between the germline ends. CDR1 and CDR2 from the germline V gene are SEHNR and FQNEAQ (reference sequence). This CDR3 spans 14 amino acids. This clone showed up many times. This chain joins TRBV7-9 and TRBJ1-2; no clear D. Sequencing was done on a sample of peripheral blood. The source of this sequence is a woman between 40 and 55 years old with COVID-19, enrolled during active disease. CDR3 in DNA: TGTGCCAGCAGCTCACGAGCCTCCTCCTATGGCTACACCTTC. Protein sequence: CASSSRASSYGYTF.